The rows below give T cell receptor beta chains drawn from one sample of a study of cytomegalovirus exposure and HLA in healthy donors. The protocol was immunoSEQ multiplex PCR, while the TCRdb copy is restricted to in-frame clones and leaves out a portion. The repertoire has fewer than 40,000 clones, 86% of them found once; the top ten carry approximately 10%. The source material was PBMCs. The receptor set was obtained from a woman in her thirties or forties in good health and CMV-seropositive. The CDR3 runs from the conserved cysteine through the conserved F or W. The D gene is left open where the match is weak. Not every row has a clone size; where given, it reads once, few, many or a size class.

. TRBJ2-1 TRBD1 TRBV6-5 CASSYSGTGVNEQFF TGTGCCAGCAGTTACTCCGGGACAGGAGTAAATGAGCAGTTCTTC
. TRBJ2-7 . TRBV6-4 CASRSGYEQYF TGTGCCAGCAGGAGTGGCTACGAGCAGTACTTC
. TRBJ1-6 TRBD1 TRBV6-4 CASSDTQGAGSPLHF TGTGCCAGCAGTGACACCCAGGGGGCTGGTTCACCCCTCCACTTT
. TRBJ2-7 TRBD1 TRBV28 CASSEQGTDLYEQYF TGTGCCAGCAGCGAACAGGGGACAGATCTTTACGAGCAGTACTTC
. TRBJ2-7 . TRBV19 CASSIDEGLNQYF TGTGCCAGTAGTATCGATGAGGGTCTGAATCAGTACTTC
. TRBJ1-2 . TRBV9 CASKKGQGDYGYTF TGTGCCAGCAAGAAAGGGCAGGGTGACTATGGCTACACCTTC
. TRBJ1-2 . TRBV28 CASSLSVYGYTF TGTGCCAGCAGTTTGTCTGTTTATGGCTACACCTTC
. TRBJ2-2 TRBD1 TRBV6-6 CASRPPGQGITGELFF TGTGCCAGCAGACCACCGGGACAGGGCATAACCGGGGAGCTGTTTTTT
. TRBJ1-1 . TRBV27 CASSSVRLTEAFF TGTGCCTCCTCCTCGGTCCGGTTAACTGAAGCTTTCTTT
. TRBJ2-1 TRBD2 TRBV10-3 CAIASGTIYNEQFF TGTGCCATCGCCTCCGGGACTATTTACAATGAGCAGTTCTTC
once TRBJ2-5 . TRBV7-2 CASSPQGSKETQYF TGTGCCAGCAGCCCCCAGGGGAGCAAGGAGACCCAGTACTTC
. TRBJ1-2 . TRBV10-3 CAISVNREGYTF TGTGCCATCAGTGTCAACAGGGAGGGCTACACCTTC
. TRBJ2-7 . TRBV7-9 CASSLAIAGRSYEQYF TGTGCCAGCAGCTTAGCGATCGCCGGTCGGTCCTACGAGCAGTACTTC
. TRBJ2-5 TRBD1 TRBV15 CATSREMTGVGETQYF TGTGCCACCAGCAGAGAAATGACAGGGGTTGGAGAGACCCAGTACTTC
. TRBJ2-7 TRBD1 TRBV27 CASSLGTGDEQYF TGTGCCAGCAGTTTAGGGACAGGGGACGAGCAGTACTTC